Sequencing of this TCR beta chain was carried out in a study of blood T cells in healthy people across ages. Whole-study findings and limits: Long-lived donors exceeded aged donors in naive CD4+ cells and diversity. Diversity figures based on one million T cells were deemed too low.

The CDR3 is 13 amino acids. The V gene end was trimmed by 5 bases and the J gene end by 3 bases; junction bases not matched to a gene: 4. The germline CDR1 and CDR2 sequences are MDHEN and SYDVKM. As for this clonotype: Antigen specificity is unknown.

The second PCR ran roughly 7 to 11 cycles with a sample-barcoded 5' primer and J-beta primers. Every cDNA molecule carried a tag from a template-switch adaptor bearing 12 random nucleotides. One entry per CDR3 protein results from TCRdb running MiXCR on the 5' RACE reads. The sample consists of about 800,000 distinct CDR3 sequences, 58% of them appearing once. This clonotype originated in a man aged 25 to 45 in good health. The sequenced material came from blood. The rearrangement uses TRBV28 and TRBJ2-7; 7 bases match TRBD2. The CDR3 DNA is TGTGCCAGCAGTATACCGGGGGGCTACGAGCAGTACTTC. Translating gives CASSIPGGYEQYF. The entire variable domain, with the rest obtained from reference TRBV28 and TRBJ2-7, is as follows: DVKVTQSSRYLVKRTGEKVFLECVQDMDHENMFWYRQDPGLGLRLIYFSYDVKMKEKGDIPEGYSVSREKKERFSLILESASTNQTSMYLCASSIPGGYEQYFGPGTRLTVT.